These 27 T cell receptor beta chains were all obtained from the same sample, sequenced in a study of cytomegalovirus exposure and HLA in healthy donors. Method: immunoSEQ multiplex PCR; TCRdb's copy keeps in-frame clones and lacks some. The table records approximately 59,000 clones, more than 85% of them present only once. Sequencing was carried out using PBMCs. The receptor set was obtained from a man aged 18-30 years in good health and CMV-seropositive.

This chain uses TRBV9 with TRBJ1-1, with 7 bases aligning to TRBD1. From germline, CDR1 is SGDLS and CDR2 YYNGEE. The CDR3 runs to 16 residues. The V and J ends lost 2 bases and 0 bases, in that order; junction bases with no gene match: 7. CDR3 bases: TGTGCCAGCAGCGTTCAATCCGGGACAGTGAACACTGAAGCTTTCTTT. Protein: CASSVQSGTVNTEAFF. The full variable domain, in which reference TRBV9 and TRBJ1-1 provide the parts outside the CDR3, is DSGVTQTPKHLITATGQRVTLRCSPRSGDLSVYWYQQSLDQGLQFLIQYYNGEERAKGNILERFSAQQFPDLHSELNLSSLELGDSALYFCASSVQSGTVNTEAFFGQGTRLTVV.

The CDR3 loop reads CASSSTGSYNEQFF. Here the CDR3 DNA reads TGTGCCAGCAGTAGTACAGGGTCCTACAATGAGCAGTTCTTC. The J gene is TRBJ2-1, the V gene TRBV25-1; D may be TRBD1 (6 bases). The CDR3 loop spans 14 amino acids. Germline CDR1 and CDR2: MGHDK and SYGVNS. The germline V and J ends were trimmed by 5 bases and 1 base, with 9 bases remaining between them. Using reference TRBV25-1 and TRBJ2-1 for the parts outside the CDR3, the full variable domain is EADIYQTPRYLVIGTGKKITLECSQTMGHDKMYWYQQDPGMELHLIHYSYGVNSTEKGDLSSESTVSRIRTEHFPLTLESARPSHTSQYLCASSSTGSYNEQFFGPGTRLTVL.

The chain carries TRBV11-3 and TRBJ2-3, with TRBD2 matching 7 bases. V was clipped by 3 bases and J by 3 bases; unmatched bases: 3. Germline V gene sequence: CDR1 SGHNT, CDR2 YENEEA. The CDR3 loop spans 14 amino acids. DNA for the CDR3: TGTGCCAGCAGCTTCTCGGGAGGAACAGATACGCAGTATTTT. It translates to CASSFSGGTDTQYF.

The chain couples TRBV6-6 to TRBJ2-7; maybe TRBD1 (6 bases). V lost 6 bases, J lost 5 bases, and 17 bases lay in between. Germline V gives CDR1 MNHNY, CDR2 SVGAGI (reference sequence). The CDR3 has 14 amino acids. CDR3: CASSPRQVIHEQYF. The CDR3 DNA reads TGTGCCAGCAGCCCGCGACAGGTCATACACGAGCAGTACTTC.

The chain combines TRBV5-1 with TRBJ1-1; TRBD1 matches at 10 bases. The length of the CDR3 is 15 residues. Germline V lookup: CDR1 SGHRS, CDR2 YFSETQ. V trimming: 0 bases; J trimming: 3 bases; junction bases outside the gene matches: 2. CDR3 loop: CASSLGDRGHTEAFF. CDR3 DNA: TGCGCCAGCAGCTTGGGGGACAGGGGTCACACTGAAGCTTTCTTT.

This clone showed up just once. The chain couples TRBV6-5 to TRBJ1-2, with D perhaps TRBD1 (5 bases). Trimming pared 5 bases from V and 5 bases from J, leaving 15 bases between. This CDR3 region has 14 residues. CDR1 and CDR2 (germline): MNHEY, SVGAGI. Here the CDR3 reads CASSPGGEKYGYTF. Written as DNA, the CDR3 is TGTGCCAGCAGTCCGGGGGGGGAGAAGTATGGCTACACCTTC.

Points on this clone: Other DNA sequences in the same sample also yield this CDR3. The genes are TRBV30 and TRBJ1-1; no firm D call. V was shortened by 1 base and J by 2 bases, with 8 bases between the two germline ends. This CDR3 contains 13 residues. Looked up from germline, CDR1 is GTSNPN and CDR2 is SVGIG (reference sequence). The CDR3 region has the DNA TGTGCCTGGAGTGCTGGGAGAAACACTGAAGCTTTCTTT. Residues: CAWSAGRNTEAFF.

The chain joins TRBV9 to TRBJ1-1; D is unclear. This CDR3 has 15 amino acids. Germline loops: CDR1 SGDLS, CDR2 YYNGEE. V lost 0 bases and J lost 2, with 11 bases in between. The CDR3 protein is CASSVDNSFNTEAFF. The CDR3 DNA reads TGTGCCAGCAGCGTAGATAACAGCTTCAACACTGAAGCTTTCTTT.

This clone was seen just once. The chain combines TRBV27 with TRBJ1-2, with D perhaps TRBD1 (5 bases). CDR3 length: 14 amino acids. CDR1 is MNHEY, CDR2 SMNVEV, per germline (reference sequence). Between the trimmed V and J ends, which lost 5 bases and 7 bases, there was a span of 17 bases. For the CDR3, the DNA is TGTGCCAGCAGTCCCACTCCAGGGAGGGGTGGCTACACCTTC. Its protein is CASSPTPGRGGYTF.

The V call is TRBV19, the J call TRBJ2-3, with 11 nucleotides matching TRBD1. CDR1 and CDR2 from the germline V gene are LNHDA and SQIVND (reference sequence). The CDR3 has 16 amino acids. The J segment lost 5 bases and the V segment lost 5 bases, leaving 9 bases of the junction unmatched. Written as DNA, the CDR3 is TGTGCCAGTAGTGGGACAGGGGGTTCTGATGTAGATACGCAGTATTTT. As protein: CASSGTGGSDVDTQYF.

The rearrangement uses TRBV19 and TRBJ1-1; 7 bases fit TRBD1. The junction had 12 bases not matched to a gene; V was cut back by 10 bases and J by 1 base. The CDR3 totals 15 residues. Germline V CDR1 and CDR2: LNHDA, SQIVND (reference sequence). The CDR3 is CATRNLYRGNTEAFF. The CDR3 DNA sequence: TGTGCCACAAGAAACCTGTACAGGGGGAACACTGAAGCTTTCTTT.

V usage is TRBV27 and J usage is TRBJ2-1; 7 nucleotides agree with TRBD1. V lost 5 bases, J lost 0 bases, and 10 bases stayed unmatched. CDR3 length: 17 amino acids. CDR1 and CDR2 (germline): MNHEY, SMNVEV (reference sequence). The CDR3 DNA follows: TGTGCCAGCAGTCTCTCCGGGACAGCCAGCTCCTACAATGAGCAGTTCTTC. It encodes CASSLSGTASSYNEQFF.

The V and J genes are TRBV7-2 and TRBJ2-1; D may be TRBD2 (6 bases). This CDR3 contains 13 residues. Between the trimmed V and J ends, which lost 1 base and 10 bases, there was a span of 11 bases. Germline V CDR1 and CDR2: SGHTA, FQGNSA. The CDR3, as DNA: TGTGCCAGCAGCTTAGGCGGGGCCCGGGAGCAGTTCTTC. It translates to CASSLGGAREQFF.

The rearrangement joins TRBV19 to TRBJ2-1, with TRBD2 matching 12 bases. The germline CDR1 and CDR2 sequences are LNHDA and SQIVND (reference sequence). The CDR3 runs 15 residues. Losses at the gene ends were 9 bases for V and 1 base for J; bases not matched to a gene: 4. The CDR3 nucleotides read TGTGCCAGCCGACTAGCGGGAGTGTCCTACAATGAGCAGTTCTTC. It specifies CASRLAGVSYNEQFF.

V is TRBV19 and J is TRBJ1-5; 8 nucleotides agree with TRBD1. The CDR3 is 14 residues long. Germline values: CDR1 LNHDA, CDR2 SQIVND (reference sequence). V shed 6 bases, J shed 3 bases, and the junction held 4 bases outside the gene matches. This CDR3 is CASRGTGSNQPQHF. The DNA for the CDR3 is TGTGCCAGTAGGGGGACAGGATCCAATCAGCCCCAGCATTTT.

The chain couples TRBV9 to TRBJ2-3; 7 positions agree with TRBD2. Germline assignment: CDR1 SGDLS and CDR2 YYNGEE. J lost 2 bases, V lost 1 base, and 4 bases had no gene match. The CDR3 has 15 amino acids. CDR3 in amino acids: CASSVLAAPTDTQYF. As DNA, the CDR3 is TGTGCCAGCAGCGTACTAGCGGCGCCCACAGATACGCAGTATTTT. Looking up the rest from reference TRBV9 and TRBJ2-3 gives the full variable domain: DSGVTQTPKHLITATGQRVTLRCSPRSGDLSVYWYQQSLDQGLQFLIQYYNGEERAKGNILERFSAQQFPDLHSELNLSSLELGDSALYFCASSVLAAPTDTQYFGPGTRLTVL.

The chain carries TRBV27 and TRBJ2-2; perhaps TRBD1 as D (6 bases). V lost 2 bases and J 0 bases, leaving 19 bases between the germline ends. CDR1 is MNHEY, CDR2 SMNVEV, per germline (reference sequence). There are 19 residues in the CDR3. The CDR3 sequence: CASSLRGIGAFANTGELFF. CDR3 DNA: TGTGCCAGCAGTTTAAGGGGGATCGGGGCATTCGCGAACACCGGGGAGCTGTTTTTT.

The V call is TRBV4-1, the J call TRBJ2-7; D is perhaps TRBD2 (6 bases). The length of the CDR3 is 17 residues. Trimming removed 0 bases at V and 3 bases at J, with 18 bases between. Germline values: CDR1 MGHRA, CDR2 YSYEKL. The CDR3 DNA reads as TGCGCCAGCAGCCAAGAAACGGGATGGGGGGTCGACTACGAGCAGTACTTC. Translation: CASSQETGWGVDYEQYF.

The J gene is TRBJ2-7, the V gene TRBV19, with D possibly being TRBD1 (5 bases). CDR3 length: 14 amino acids. V dropped 5 bases and J dropped 5 bases, with 16 bases sitting between them. CDR1 and CDR2 (germline): LNHDA, SQIVND (reference sequence). In DNA, the CDR3 is TGTGCCAGTAGTCCGACGGCACAGGTCAACGAGCAGTACTTC. It codes for CASSPTAQVNEQYF.

The V gene is TRBV10-2, the J gene TRBJ2-2; the match to TRBD2 covers 8 bases. Trimming removed 7 bases from V and 2 bases from J; junction bases left unmatched: 3. The CDR3 runs to 14 residues. Germline assignment: CDR1 WSHSY and CDR2 SAAADI. Here the CDR3 DNA reads TGCGCCAGCACGGGAGGGGGTAACACCGGGGAGCTGTTTTTT. Translated: CASTGGGNTGELFF.

The chain recombines TRBV2 with TRBJ2-1; 9 bases agree with TRBD2. V shed 8 bases and J 0 bases; nucleotides not matched to a gene: 2. The germline CDR1 and CDR2 sequences are SNHLY and FYNNEI. CDR3 length equals 14 residues. In nucleotides, the CDR3 is TGTGCCAGCGGTAGCGGGAGCTCCTACAATGAGCAGTTCTTC. It yields the protein CASGSGSSYNEQFF.

This chain links TRBV5-1 with TRBJ1-4, with TRBD1 identical over 8 bases. The germline V gene encodes CDR1 SGHRS and CDR2 YFSETQ. The CDR3 is 17 residues long. Unmatched junction bases numbered 10, after V lost 0 bases and J lost 6 bases. CDR3 in DNA: TGCGCCAGCAGCTTGGCTGGCAGGGGGCGTATGGATGAAAAACTGTTTTTT. Protein: CASSLAGRGRMDEKLFF.

The chain combines TRBV9 with TRBJ2-1; D is possibly TRBD1 (7 bases). The CDR3 contains 14 residues. The V gene lost 4 bases and the J gene lost 5 bases, with 13 bases spanning the gap. Germline CDR1 and CDR2: SGDLS and YYNGEE. The CDR3 loop is CASSLQGGNNEQFF. In DNA, the CDR3 is TGTGCCAGCAGCCTGCAGGGGGGAAACAATGAGCAGTTCTTC.

This clone was picked up one time. V usage is TRBV29-1 and J usage is TRBJ2-2; perhaps TRBD2 as D (5 bases). Trimming removed 4 bases at V and 3 bases at J, with 9 bases between. The length of the CDR3 is 13 residues. Germline values: CDR1 SQVTM, CDR2 ANQGSEA. The CDR3 region is CSVAKDYTGELFF. In DNA form, the CDR3 reads TGCAGCGTTGCCAAGGACTACACCGGGGAGCTGTTTTTT.

This clone was found once. The gene calls are TRBV11-2 and TRBJ1-4; no clear D gene. The CDR3 has 13 residues. V was pared by 5 bases and J by 4 bases, with 8 bases between. The germline CDR1 and CDR2 sequences are SGHAT and FQNNGV. The CDR3 region is CASSPVVNEKLFF. CDR3 bases: TGTGCCAGCAGCCCGGTTGTTAATGAAAAACTGTTTTTT.

CDR3 sequence (DNA): TGTGCCAGCAGCGTCGCATCCGGAGGCAATCAGCCCCAGCATTTT. Encoded protein: CASSVASGGNQPQHF. V is TRBV9 and J is TRBJ1-5; D remains unclear. The CDR3 is 15 amino acids. Germline loops: CDR1 SGDLS, CDR2 YYNGEE. The V and J ends lost 2 bases and 2 bases respectively, with 11 bases between them.

V is TRBV5-1 and J is TRBJ2-1; 8 nucleotides match TRBD2. CDR3 size: 15 residues. The V segment lost 4 bases and the J segment 2 bases; nucleotides outside the gene matches: 5. Germline CDR1 reads SGHRS; CDR2 reads YFSETQ. The CDR3: CASSVLAETYNEQFF. The DNA for the CDR3 is TGCGCCAGCAGCGTACTAGCGGAAACCTACAATGAGCAGTTCTTC.